The TCR gamma chain described here comes from a study of γδ T cells in repeated Plasmodium falciparum infection. Notes on the study in general: The Malian cohort came from a small rural village of predominantly one ethnic group.

This clone was counted at least ten times. Antigen unknown. TCRdb reprocessed the multiplex PCR reads through CATT. The table has 25,000 to 35,000 gamma-chain clones, about 1.5% seen once. Flow sorting of PBMC yielded separate Vgamma9/Vdelta2+ and Vdelta2-negative gammadelta T cell populations for bulk repertoire analysis. The germline gives CDR1 VENAVY, CDR2 YDSYNSRV. The CDR3 loop spans 14 amino acids. The V gene end was trimmed by 4 bases and the J gene end by 0 bases; junction bases not matched to a gene: 6. What was sequenced was gamma-delta T cells from blood. The chain combines TRGV8 with TRGJ1 or TRGJ2. The clonotype was recovered from a pool of human donors (malaria-infected and uninfected, not separated). The CDR3 sequence: CATWDLSNYYKKLF. CDR3 nucleotide sequence: TGTGCCACCTGGGACCTGTCGAATTATTATAAGAAACTCTTT.